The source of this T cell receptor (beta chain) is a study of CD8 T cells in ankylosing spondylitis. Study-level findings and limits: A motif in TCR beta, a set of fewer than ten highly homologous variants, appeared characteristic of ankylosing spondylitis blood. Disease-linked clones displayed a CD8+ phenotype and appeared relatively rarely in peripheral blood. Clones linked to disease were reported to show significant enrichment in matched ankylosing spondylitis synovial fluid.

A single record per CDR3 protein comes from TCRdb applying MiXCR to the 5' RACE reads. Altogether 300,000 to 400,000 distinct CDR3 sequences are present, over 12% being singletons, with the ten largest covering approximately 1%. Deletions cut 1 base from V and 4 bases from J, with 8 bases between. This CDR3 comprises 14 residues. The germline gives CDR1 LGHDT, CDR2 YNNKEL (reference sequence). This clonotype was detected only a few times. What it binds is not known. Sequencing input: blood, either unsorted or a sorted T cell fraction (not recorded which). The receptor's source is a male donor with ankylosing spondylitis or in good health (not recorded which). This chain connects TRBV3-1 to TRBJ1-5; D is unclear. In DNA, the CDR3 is TGTGCCAGCAGCCAAGCGGGCCCTAATCAGCCCCAGCATTTT. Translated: CASSQAGPNQPQHF.